This T cell receptor beta chain originates from a study of post-analysis software for immune sequencing data. Study background: Relapsing-remitting, secondary progressive and progressive-relapsing multiple sclerosis courses were included.

The CDR3 has 16 amino acids. Trimming stripped 5 bases from V and 0 bases from J, with 17 bases between. Germline values: CDR1 SGHVS, CDR2 FNYEAQ. Unique molecular identifiers tagged the TCR beta cDNA libraries. T cells numbering roughly 0.85 to 11 million yielded about 500,000 cDNA molecules. TCRdb independently ran MiXCR on the PCR reads; one entry per CDR3 protein. The repertoire consists of hundreds of thousands of distinct CDR3 sequences, with 39% occurring once and the leading ten covering roughly 8.2%. Remarks on this clonotype: Its antigen is not known.

Study-wide results and limits: Controls' normalized Chao1 diversity significantly exceeded that of multiple sclerosis patients. Controls showed lower frequencies than patients for a handful of TRBV segments, and TRBV5-6, TRBV5-1 and TRBV20-1 were among these.

Input material: blood. The sequence was obtained from a girl aged 2 to 10 with multiple sclerosis. J is TRBJ2-7 and V is TRBV7-6; a possible D gene is TRBD1 (6 bases). The CDR3, as DNA: TGTGCCAGCAGCCCCCAACAGGGATTGGGCTCCTACGAGCAGTACTTC. Residues: CASSPQQGLGSYEQYF.